Listed below are T cell receptor beta chains from one sample, sequenced in a study of OX40 agonist ivuxolimab in advanced cancers. The protocol was immunoSEQ multiplex PCR, while the TCRdb copy is restricted to in-frame clones and leaves out a portion. The sample has 48,000 or so clones; around 80% are singletons. This specimen was CD4+ or CD8+ T cells sorted from blood, taken in a trial of the OX40 agonist ivuxolimab. Every receptor here comes from an adult with an advanced solid tumor such as melanoma, head and neck, liver or kidney cancer. Each CDR3 is given with its conserved first and last residue. The order of the fields is CDR3 length, clone size, D gene, V gene, J gene, CDR3 DNA, CDR3 protein. The D gene is left open where the match is weak. Size is omitted from some rows. Given values are once, few, many or a class for expanded clones.

15	-	TRBD2	TRBV4-3	TRBJ2-3	TGCGCCAGCAGCCAAGAACTAGCGGAAACAGATACGCAGTATTTT	CASSQELAETDTQYF
13	-	TRBD1	TRBV29-1	TRBJ2-3	TGCAGCGTTGATCGACAGGGGGCAGATACGCAGTATTTT	CSVDRQGADTQYF
14	-	-	TRBV6-6	TRBJ2-6	TGTGCCAGCACTCGGAGCTCTGGGGCCAACGTCCTGACTTTC	CASTRSSGANVLTF
12	-	-	TRBV10-3	TRBJ1-2	TGTGCCATCAGTGGAGGGAGCTATGGCTACACCTTC	CAISGGSYGYTF
16	-	TRBD2	TRBV7-2	TRBJ2-1	TGTGCCAGCAGCTTAGTCAGCGGGAGGGCAGGGAATGAGCAGTTCTTC	CASSLVSGRAGNEQFF
13	few	-	TRBV6-1	TRBJ1-1	TGTGCCAGCAGTGAATATTGGAACACTGAAGCTTTCTTT	CASSEYWNTEAFF
15	-	-	TRBV5-8	TRBJ2-1	TGTGCCAGCAGCCGCCCAGTAGGTAGCTACAATGAGCAGTTCTTC	CASSRPVGSYNEQFF
14	few	-	TRBV29-1	TRBJ2-7	TGCAGCGCTCGGCCGGGACTGGACTCCTACGAGCAGTACTTC	CSARPGLDSYEQYF
15	-	-	TRBV5-1	TRBJ2-5	TGCGCCAGCAGCTTGGGTATCGGTAGGCAAGAGACCCAGTACTTC	CASSLGIGRQETQYF
18	-	TRBD1	TRBV28	TRBJ2-7	TGTGCCAGCATCTCAGAGGCCGACCACAGGGGTACCGCCTACGAGCAGTACTTC	CASISEADHRGTAYEQYF
15	-	TRBD1	TRBV6-5	TRBJ2-7	TGTGCCAGCAGTTACCGAGCAGGGGGATCCTACGAGCAGTACTTC	CASSYRAGGSYEQYF
13	-	-	TRBV29-1	TRBJ2-7	TGCAGCGTTCACCTCGGGACCTCCTACGAGCAGTACTTC	CSVHLGTSYEQYF
13	-	TRBD1	TRBV5-4	TRBJ1-5	TGTGCCAGCAGCTCACAGGGGGGTCAGCCCCAGCATTTT	CASSSQGGQPQHF
15	-	TRBD2	TRBV11-2	TRBJ2-7	TGTGCCAGCAGTTTAGCGGGAGGGGCCTCCTACGAGCAGTACTTC	CASSLAGGASYEQYF
16	-	-	TRBV2	TRBJ2-7	TGTGCCAGCAGTCTAGGGACCGGGTTCCTCTCCTACGAGCAGTACTTC	CASSLGTGFLSYEQYF
13	-	-	TRBV5-4	TRBJ2-2	TGTGCCAGCGTTGGGGTCAACACCGGGGAGCTGTTTTTT	CASVGVNTGELFF
14	-	-	TRBV5-4	TRBJ1-1	TGTGCCAGCAGCTTGGACGCATGGAACACTGAAGCTTTCTTT	CASSLDAWNTEAFF
14	-	TRBD1	TRBV29-1	TRBJ1-2	TGCAGCGTGGAACCACGGGACAGGGAGTATGGCTACACCTTC	CSVEPRDREYGYTF
14	-	-	TRBV11-3	TRBJ1-1	TGTGCCAGCAGCCTTGGGACCTCGGCCACTGAAGCTTTCTTT	CASSLGTSATEAFF
17	-	TRBD2	TRBV27	TRBJ2-1	TGTGCCAGCAGTCTACTAGCGGGAGGGAGTATCTACAATGAGCAGTTCTTC	CASSLLAGGSIYNEQFF
16	-	-	TRBV5-1	TRBJ2-3	TGCGCCAGCAGCTTGGTTGCCGGCGCTAGCACAGATACGCAGTATTTT	CASSLVAGASTDTQYF
14	-	-	TRBV5-4	TRBJ2-2	TGTGCCAGCAGCCGCCCACAGGGTGACAGGGAGCTGTTTTTT	CASSRPQGDRELFF
12	-	TRBD1	TRBV6-5	TRBJ2-3	TGTGCCAGCAGTCGACAGGGAGATACGCAGTATTTT	CASSRQGDTQYF
15	-	-	TRBV7-7	TRBJ2-7	TGTGCCAGCAGCTTAGTGGCAGGAGAAGTGGGCGAGCAGTACTTC	CASSLVAGEVGEQYF
15	-	-	TRBV5-1	TRBJ1-1	TGCGCCAGCAGCCCTGACCCAACCGGGAACACTGAAGCTTTCTTT	CASSPDPTGNTEAFF
17	-	-	TRBV27	TRBJ2-1	TGTGCCAGCAGTTATCGGGGGTGGTCCTCGAGGGACAATGAGCAGTTCTTC	CASSYRGWSSRDNEQFF
12	-	-	TRBV6-1	TRBJ2-7	TGTGCCAGCAGGGACTTCTCCTACGAGCAGTACTTC	CASRDFSYEQYF
13	-	-	TRBV4-1	TRBJ2-1	TGCGCCAGCAGCCAAGAAGTACTTTCCTCGGAGTTCTTC	CASSQEVLSSEFF
16	few	TRBD2	TRBV9	TRBJ2-7	TGTGCCAGCAGCCCCCGTTCTAGCGGTCATACCTACGAGCAGTACTTC	CASSPRSSGHTYEQYF
15	-	-	TRBV9	TRBJ2-1	TGTGCCAGCAGCGCAACCGGGACTCCTAACAATGAGCAGTTCTTC	CASSATGTPNNEQFF
14	-	TRBD1	TRBV5-6	TRBJ1-1	TGTGCCAGCAGCGGGACAGGGGGCATAACTGAAGCTTTCTTT	CASSGTGGITEAFF
11	once	-	TRBV9	TRBJ2-1	TGTGCCAGCAGCGTTCACAATGAGCAGTTCTTC	CASSVHNEQFF
11	once	TRBD2	TRBV29-1	TRBJ2-1	TGCAGCGGGCGGGAGGGCTATGAGCAGTTCTTC	CSGREGYEQFF
12	many	-	TRBV7-9	TRBJ2-7	TGTGCCAGCAGCTTAGATACCTCCGAGCAGTACTTC	CASSLDTSEQYF
14	few	-	TRBV4-3	TRBJ2-3	TGCGCCAGCAGCCAAGTGTTGGGCACAGATACGCAGTATTTT	CASSQVLGTDTQYF
16	-	TRBD2	TRBV5-4	TRBJ2-3	TGTGCCAGCAGCCCCGGGACTAGCGGGATAACAGATACGCAGTATTTT	CASSPGTSGITDTQYF
15	-	TRBD2	TRBV7-2	TRBJ2-7	TGTGCCAGCAGCTTTTTTAGCGGGCGTTCGTACGAGCAGTACTTC	CASSFFSGRSYEQYF
10	-	-	TRBV2	TRBJ2-5	TGTGCCAGCAGTGAAGGGGGGATGTACTTC	CASSEGGMYF
14	-	TRBD2	TRBV25-1	TRBJ2-5	TGTGCCAGCAGTGGTCTAGCGGGACGAGAGACCCAGTACTTC	CASSGLAGRETQYF
15	-	TRBD1	TRBV2	TRBJ2-7	TGTGCCAGCAGTGAAGCAGCCAGGGGGTTTGGCGAGCAGTACTTC	CASSEAARGFGEQYF
15	few	-	TRBV2	TRBJ1-4	TGTGCCAGCAGTGGGATTCTCCCTAGGCAGGAAAAACTGTTTTTT	CASSGILPRQEKLFF
17	-	TRBD2	TRBV27	TRBJ2-3	TGTGCCAGCAGTCCCACCCATGGAGCGGGAACCACAGATACGCAGTATTTT	CASSPTHGAGTTDTQYF
16	-	-	TRBV19	TRBJ1-5	TGTGCCAGTAGTATAGTAAGGGGAGTCCGCAATCAGCCCCAGCATTTT	CASSIVRGVRNQPQHF
12	few	-	TRBV11-2	TRBJ2-7	TGTGCCAGCAGCTCCGCGGGCTACGAGCAGTACTTC	CASSSAGYEQYF
16	-	TRBD1	TRBV28	TRBJ1-6	TGTGCCATACACTCCGGGACAGGGTTTCGCGGTTCACCCCTCCACTTT	CAIHSGTGFRGSPLHF